The clone carrying this TCR beta chain was detected once. Its antigen is unidentified. CDR3 length: 15 residues. Trimming at V came to 4 bases and at J to 3 bases, leaving 8 bases not matched to a gene. CDR1 and CDR2 (germline): MNHEY, SMNVEV (reference sequence). The donors were healthy bone marrow donors. The sample comes from a study of cytomegalovirus exposure and HLA in healthy donors. Findings of the study overall: For cytomegalovirus status, the classifier reportedly gave diagnoses with high specificity and sensitivity.

The PCR was carried out with 60 Vbeta primers and 13 Jbeta primers. Measured with immunoSEQ multiplex PCR; TCRdb has only the in-frame clones, and not every one. The data show 160,000 or so clones, 75% to 85% seen once. This TCR was recovered from a woman aged 50 to 65 in good health and CMV-seronegative. Material for sequencing was PBMCs. V gene TRBV27 combines with J gene TRBJ1-2; TRBD1 agrees at 7 bases. CDR3 in DNA: TGTGCCAGCAGTTCGAATCGACAGGGACACTATGGCTACACCTTC. This codes for CASSSNRQGHYGYTF.